Below are 23 T cell receptor beta chains sequenced from a single sample in a study of cytomegalovirus exposure and HLA in healthy donors. 13 Jbeta primers and 60 Vbeta primers were used for the PCR. Produced via immunoSEQ multiplex PCR; TCRdb's table is partial and in-frame only. This sample carries around 99,000 clones, 55% to 75% of them seen once, and the ten largest clones take approximately 5.4%. The sample was PBMCs. Every receptor here comes from a woman between 65 and 79 years old in good health and CMV-seropositive.

The chain links TRBV6-5 to TRBJ2-3, with no clear D. Trimming removed 0 bases at V and 6 bases at J, with 7 bases between. This CDR3 comprises 13 residues. Germline CDR1 and CDR2: MNHEY and SVGAGI. The CDR3 loop is CASSYSRWDTQYF. Here the CDR3 DNA reads TGTGCCAGCAGTTACTCGCGGTGGGATACGCAGTATTTT.

The chain recombines TRBV15 with TRBJ2-2, with unresolved D. Germline lookup yields CDR1 LNHNV and CDR2 YYDKDF (reference sequence). Trimming stripped 4 bases from V and 1 base from J, with 7 bases between. The length of the CDR3 is 14 residues. Written as DNA, the CDR3 is TGTGCCACCAGCAACGCCGGGAACACCGGGGAGCTGTTTTTT. It codes for CATSNAGNTGELFF.

CDR3 loop: CASSGGGRDTSNSYEQYF. The CDR3 DNA follows: TGTGCCAGCAGTGGGGGTGGCCGGGACACCTCGAATTCCTACGAGCAGTACTTC. The chain employs TRBV6-1 and TRBJ2-7; D is possibly TRBD1 (6 bases). The CDR3 consists of 18 residues. With 4 bases removed from V and 1 base from J, the gap between germline ends came to 23 bases. The V gene's germline CDR1 is MNHNS and CDR2 SASEGT.

This clone was seen only once. The rearrangement joins TRBV5-1 to TRBJ1-4, with 9 bases aligning to TRBD1. From germline, CDR1 is SGHRS and CDR2 YFSETQ. This CDR3 is 17 amino acids long. J gave up 7 bases and V 0 bases, and 10 bases lay outside the gene matches. Here the CDR3 DNA reads TGCGCCAGCAGCTTGGGGCCCCGGGGACAGGGCGGTGAAAAACTGTTTTTT. Its translation: CASSLGPRGQGGEKLFF.

The chain joins TRBV6-1 to TRBJ1-1; maybe TRBD1 (6 bases). The V end was cut by 6 bases, the J end by 5 bases, with 13 bases between. Germline V gives CDR1 MNHNS, CDR2 SASEGT. This CDR3 is 13 amino acids long. The CDR3 DNA follows: TGTGCCAGCAGCCAGGGGCACGGGACTGAAGCTTTCTTT. Protein sequence: CASSQGHGTEAFF.

The chain links TRBV6-6 to TRBJ2-1; a possible D gene is TRBD2 (6 bases). The germline V and J ends were trimmed by 0 bases and 12 bases, with 9 bases remaining between them. Germline CDR1 is MNHNY and CDR2 is SVGAGI (reference sequence). The CDR3 has 12 residues. CDR3 loop: CASSYSGGRQFF. The CDR3 nucleotides are TGTGCCAGCAGTTACTCCGGGGGACGGCAGTTCTTC.

This clone occurred once. The V gene is TRBV6-6, the J gene TRBJ2-1; no firm D call. Trimming shortened V by 6 bases and J by 9 bases, and 18 bases separated the two germline ends. The CDR3 totals 14 residues. CDR1 is MNHNY, CDR2 SVGAGI, per germline (reference sequence). DNA for the CDR3: TGTGCCAGCAGCAGCCTAGGTGGGTTCGTTGAGCAGTTCTTC. Encoded protein: CASSSLGGFVEQFF.

V gene TRBV6-1 combines with J gene TRBJ2-6; D might be TRBD1 (6 bases). Germline lookup yields CDR1 MNHNS and CDR2 SASEGT. Deletions cut 4 bases from V and 0 bases from J, with 19 bases between. This CDR3 has 19 amino acids. CDR3 nucleotide sequence: TGTGCCAGCAGTGGCGCACAGGGTACTGTAAGCTCTGGGGCCAACGTCCTGACTTTC. This encodes CASSGAQGTVSSGANVLTF.

The chain is built from TRBV19 and TRBJ2-2; D ambiguous. Germline lookup yields CDR1 LNHDA and CDR2 SQIVND (reference sequence). V was clipped by 2 bases and J by 4 bases, with 5 bases between them. This CDR3 spans 13 amino acids. CDR3 residues: CASSIQSTGELFF. The CDR3 nucleotides are TGTGCCAGTAGTATACAATCCACCGGGGAGCTGTTTTTT.

This clone was counted once. The chain joins TRBV5-8 to TRBJ1-2; 10 positions agree with TRBD1. The V gene end was trimmed by 0 bases and the J gene end by 2 bases; junction bases not matched to a gene: 7. Germline-derived CDR1 and CDR2 are SGHTS and YDEGEE. The length of the CDR3 is 17 residues. Written as DNA, the CDR3 is TGTGCCAGCAGCTTGGTGGCCTGGGGACAGGGGAACTATGGCTACACCTTC. It codes for CASSLVAWGQGNYGYTF.

The sample holds a few counts of this clone. The chain employs TRBV6-5 and TRBJ1-4; maybe TRBD1 (5 bases). V was shortened by 2 bases and J by 0 bases, with 7 bases between the two germline ends. The CDR3 extends over 15 amino acids. The germline CDR1 and CDR2 sequences are MNHEY and SVGAGI. CDR3 loop: CASSYGGATNEKLFF. In DNA, the CDR3 is TGTGCCAGCAGTTACGGGGGGGCAACTAATGAAAAACTGTTTTTT.

This chain connects TRBV25-1 to TRBJ1-1; tentatively, D is TRBD1 (5 bases). Germline V gene data show CDR1 as MGHDK and CDR2 as SYGVNS. The CDR3 totals 14 residues. Trimming removed 7 bases from V and 7 bases from J, with 19 bases in between. CDR3 sequence reads: CASTRDSVPVEAFF. The CDR3 bases are TGTGCCAGCACGAGAGACAGCGTGCCTGTTGAAGCTTTCTTT.

Points on this clone: One junction end disagrees with the germline gene, perhaps due to a read error. The V call is TRBV19, the J call TRBJ1-1, with 7 bases identical to TRBD1. Germline lookup yields CDR1 LNHDA and CDR2 SQIVND (reference sequence). The CDR3 length is 13 residues. The CDR3 nucleotides are TGTGCCATTAGTCAGGGGGGCGGCACTGAAGCTTTCTTT. Residues: CAISQGGGTEAFF.

The chain combines TRBV6-6 with TRBJ1-4; 7 bases align to TRBD1. The germline V gene has CDR1 MNHNY and CDR2 SVGAGI (reference sequence). The ends lost 2 bases at V and 6 bases at J; junction bases unmatched: 3. This CDR3 has 14 amino acids. This CDR3 is CASSYRGRDEKLFF. For the CDR3, the DNA is TGTGCCAGCAGTTACAGGGGGCGGGATGAAAAACTGTTTTTT.

J is TRBJ2-7 and V is TRBV11-3, with D hard to call. Germline V gene data show CDR1 as SGHNT and CDR2 as YENEEA. The CDR3 is 12 residues long. The V and J ends lost 4 bases and 1 base respectively, with 5 bases between them. This CDR3 is CASSSRSYEQYF. CDR3 coding DNA: TGTGCCAGCAGCTCCCGGTCCTACGAGCAGTACTTC.

This chain joins TRBV20-1 and TRBJ2-7; D possibly corresponds to TRBD1 (6 bases). The germline V gene encodes CDR1 DFQATT and CDR2 SNEGSKA (reference sequence). The CDR3 runs 10 residues. Trimming removed 3 bases at V and 6 bases at J, with 6 bases between. The CDR3 DNA reads TGCAGTGCTAGCAGGGGCGAGCAGTACTTC. It codes for CSASRGEQYF.

This clone was observed a few times. The CDR3 DNA follows: TGTGCCATCAGTGAGTCGAACGGTAGAGATACGCAGTATTTT. Residues: CAISESNGRDTQYF. The V and J genes are TRBV10-3 and TRBJ2-3; D not certain. V gave up 0 bases and J gave up 5 bases, with 9 bases separating them. Germline CDR1 is ENHRY and CDR2 is SYGVKD. The CDR3 runs 14 residues.

The rearrangement joins TRBV6-6 to TRBJ1-5; 8 bases are a match to TRBD1. J lost 5 bases, V lost 5 bases, and 8 bases had no gene match. This CDR3 comprises 15 residues. Germline CDR1 MNHNY, CDR2 SVGAGI (reference sequence). The CDR3 region has the DNA TGTGCCAGCAGTCCCAGGGGGCAAACCCATCAGCCCCAGCATTTT. Protein: CASSPRGQTHQPQHF.

This sequence joins TRBV5-1 and TRBJ2-7; possible D gene TRBD1, 5 bases. The germline gives CDR1 SGHRS, CDR2 YFSETQ. This CDR3 spans 11 amino acids. Trimming took off 5 bases at V and 4 bases at J, with 7 bases between the two ends. The CDR3 DNA reads as TGCGCCAGCAGGGCAGGGTACGAGCAGTACTTC. Translating gives CASRAGYEQYF.

V is TRBV5-6 and J is TRBJ2-1; no firm D call. The CDR3 consists of 15 residues. The V end was cut by 2 bases, the J end by 7 bases, with 16 bases between. Germline V gene lookup returns CDR1 SGHDT and CDR2 YYEEEE. CDR3 region: CASSFLATGANEQFF. CDR3 sequence (DNA): TGTGCCAGCAGCTTCTTAGCTACGGGTGCAAATGAGCAGTTCTTC.

The chain carries TRBV7-2 and TRBJ2-3, with 10 bases matching TRBD2. CDR3 length: 16 residues. Germline lookup yields CDR1 SGHTA and CDR2 FQGNSA. After removal of 3 bases from V and 2 bases from J, the junction contained 5 bases not matched to a gene. CDR3 DNA: TGTGCCAGCAGCTTCCCCGGGACTAGCGTCACAGATACGCAGTATTTT. Protein: CASSFPGTSVTDTQYF.

This clone was observed a single time. V usage is TRBV10-3 and J usage is TRBJ1-2, with 8 nucleotides matching TRBD1. CDR3 length equals 14 residues. Germline V lookup: CDR1 ENHRY, CDR2 SYGVKD. The V segment lost 7 bases and the J segment 5 bases; nucleotides outside the gene matches: 9. The CDR3 DNA is TGTGCCATCACCGCCCCAGGGGGCTTGTATGGCTACACCTTC. As protein: CAITAPGGLYGYTF.

The CDR3 spells CASTGTGLNYGYTF. The CDR3, as DNA: TGTGCCAGCACCGGGACAGGTTTAAACTATGGCTACACCTTC. The chain has TRBV6-1 and TRBJ1-2, with TRBD1 identical over 8 bases. CDR1 and CDR2 from the germline V gene are MNHNS and SASEGT. The V and J ends lost 7 bases and 2 bases, in that order; junction bases with no gene match: 6. CDR3 length: 14 residues.